These 19 T cell receptor beta chains were all obtained from the same sample, sequenced in a study of CD4+ T cells in melanoma. This table comes from immunoSEQ multiplex PCR, and its TCRdb copy is limited to in-frame clones, with some not included. Of over 100,000 clones listed, roughly 90% are singletons. The sample was peripheral blood. Receptors originate from a human donor with melanoma.

The sample holds one count of this clone. The chain combines TRBV5-6 with TRBJ2-3; D is perhaps TRBD2 (6 bases). Germline CDR1 and CDR2: SGHDT and YYEEEE. Trimming shortened V by 3 bases and J by 4 bases, and 12 bases separated the two germline ends. The CDR3 has 14 amino acids. The CDR3, as DNA: TGTGCCAGCAGCTATAGCGGCGCCCCAGATACGCAGTATTTT. This encodes CASSYSGAPDTQYF.

This chain connects TRBV5-4 to TRBJ1-2, with D unclear. V gave up 4 bases and J gave up 3 bases, with 16 bases separating them. Germline lookup yields CDR1 SGHNT and CDR2 YYREEE (reference sequence). The CDR3 is made up of 15 amino acids. The CDR3 nucleotides read TGTGCCAGCAGCGGAAAATCCGGAAGGGACTATGGCTACACCTTC. Protein sequence: CASSGKSGRDYGYTF.

The DNA of the CDR3 is TGTGCCAGCGGTACAAGCCCAACTAATGAAAAACTGTTTTTT. Translation gives CASGTSPTNEKLFF. This chain uses TRBV7-8 with TRBJ1-4; D is unresolved. CDR1 and CDR2 (germline): SGHVS, FQNEAQ. The CDR3 contains 14 residues. V gave up 8 bases and J gave up 0 bases, with 10 bases separating them.

V gene TRBV5-1 combines with J gene TRBJ2-5, with 9 bases matching TRBD2. Trimming at V came to 2 bases and at J to 2 bases, leaving 10 bases not matched to a gene. CDR1 SGHRS and CDR2 YFSETQ come from the germline V gene. The CDR3 consists of 17 residues. The CDR3 loop reads CASSFSPSGTAQETQYF. CDR3 coding DNA: TGCGCCAGCAGCTTTTCCCCTAGCGGGACGGCGCAAGAGACCCAGTACTTC.

This chain uses TRBV27 with TRBJ1-6; D might be TRBD1 (5 bases). Germline values: CDR1 MNHEY, CDR2 SMNVEV (reference sequence). V gave up 3 bases and J gave up 0 bases, with 12 bases separating them. The CDR3 runs to 17 residues. Here the CDR3 reads CASSLGRGSSYNSPLHF. For the CDR3, the DNA is TGTGCCAGCAGTTTGGGACGGGGGAGCTCCTATAATTCACCCCTCCACTTT.

The rearrangement uses TRBV2 and TRBJ2-5, with 10 bases identical to TRBD2. The J call may not be correct, given that the DNA end is closer to TRBJ2-7. This CDR3 has 14 amino acids. The V gene's germline CDR1 is SNHLY and CDR2 FYNNEI. The CDR3 is CAIAPGLASGEQYF. The CDR3 region has the DNA TGTGCCATTGCTCCGGGACTAGCGTCGGGCGAGCAGTACTTC.

This clone was counted a single time. The CDR3 DNA follows: TGTGCCAGCTCACCCTCCGGGCGCAACCAAGAGACCCAGTACTTC. Translation gives CASSPSGRNQETQYF. This chain uses TRBV18 with TRBJ2-5; D unclear. Trimming stripped 3 bases from V and 0 bases from J, with 11 bases between. CDR3 length: 15 residues. CDR1 KGHSH and CDR2 LQKENI come from the germline V gene.

This chain joins TRBV29-1 and TRBJ2-1; 11 nucleotides line up with TRBD2. Trimming cost V 4 bases and J 15 bases; bases outside gene matches: 14. Germline V gene sequence: CDR1 SQVTM, CDR2 ANQGSEA. The CDR3 extends over 14 amino acids. The CDR3 protein is CSVVLAGASVGMFF. CDR3 bases: TGCAGCGTTGTACTAGCGGGAGCGTCGGTAGGAATGTTCTTC.

The chain couples TRBV5-1 to TRBJ2-1; maybe TRBD2 (6 bases). The ends were cut back, 4 bases at V and 4 bases at J, with 15 bases in the middle. Germline assignment: CDR1 SGHRS and CDR2 YFSETQ. This CDR3 comprises 15 residues. The CDR3 reads CASSGGTPLYNEQFF. In DNA form, the CDR3 reads TGCGCCAGCAGCGGCGGGACTCCGCTTTACAATGAGCAGTTCTTC.

The V call is TRBV10-1, the J call TRBJ2-7, with D unresolved. Trimming cost V 3 bases and J 0 bases, with 15 bases left between them. The length of the CDR3 is 16 residues. Germline CDR1 is WNHNN and CDR2 is SYGVQD (reference sequence). CDR3 loop: CASSDINRADSYEQYF. CDR3 bases: TGCGCCAGCAGTGACATCAACAGAGCTGACTCCTACGAGCAGTACTTC.

The rearrangement links TRBV10-3 to TRBJ2-2; TRBD2 matches at 8 bases. CDR1 and CDR2 from the germline V gene are ENHRY and SYGVKD. V trimming: 0 bases; J trimming: 8 bases; junction bases outside the gene matches: 5. This CDR3 has 15 residues. This chain's CDR3 is CAISESRLATGELFF. The CDR3 region has the DNA TGTGCCATCAGTGAGTCGAGACTAGCGACGGGGGAGCTGTTTTTT.

This clone was seen just once. CDR3 amino acids: CASSAQNNQPQHF. CDR3 DNA: TGTGCCAGCAGTGCACAGAACAATCAGCCCCAGCATTTT. J is TRBJ1-5 and V is TRBV2; D remains unclear. Germline CDR1 is SNHLY and CDR2 is FYNNEI. V lost 4 bases to trimming and J lost 3 bases, with 7 bases between them. The CDR3 covers 13 residues.

This chain connects TRBV29-1 to TRBJ2-7, with TRBD1 matching 9 bases. The CDR3 extends over 17 amino acids. V lost 1 base and J lost 4; bases outside the gene matches: 14. The germline V gene encodes CDR1 SQVTM and CDR2 ANQGSEA. CDR3 in amino acids: CSVEGVSGQGKVYEQYF. CDR3 nucleotide sequence: TGCAGCGTTGAAGGGGTCTCAGGACAGGGGAAGGTGTACGAGCAGTACTTC.

The CDR3 DNA reads as TGCGCCAGCAGCTTGGAGCAAGGCGGAGCCAGCACTGAAGCTTTCTTT. It encodes CASSLEQGGASTEAFF. This rearrangement joins TRBV5-1 to TRBJ1-1; no firm D call. The CDR3 extends over 16 amino acids. Trimming pared 0 bases from V and 4 bases from J, leaving 16 bases between. Germline V gives CDR1 SGHRS, CDR2 YFSETQ.

A few counts support this clone. V and J are TRBV5-1 and TRBJ2-7; the D gene is possibly TRBD2 (5 bases). The V and J ends lost 0 bases and 3 bases respectively, with 13 bases between them. Germline V lookup: CDR1 SGHRS, CDR2 YFSETQ. The CDR3 runs to 15 residues. CDR3: CASSLERGFGYEQYF. In DNA, the CDR3 is TGCGCCAGCAGCTTGGAGCGAGGGTTCGGCTACGAGCAGTACTTC.

The chain links TRBV7-7 to TRBJ2-3, with D perhaps given as TRBD1 or TRBD2 (5 bases each). Germline-derived CDR1 and CDR2 are SSHAT and FNYEAQ (reference sequence). The CDR3 is 15 amino acids. The germline V and J ends were trimmed by 6 bases and 1 base, with 14 bases remaining between them. Here the CDR3 DNA reads TGTGCCAGCAGTTATGGGACGGCACGCACAGATACGCAGTATTTT. Translation: CASSYGTARTDTQYF.

The chain employs TRBV7-8 and TRBJ2-5; a possible D gene is TRBD1 (6 bases). The CDR3 length is 16 residues. The germline CDR1 and CDR2 sequences are SGHVS and FQNEAQ. The V and J ends lost 1 base and 4 bases respectively, with 16 bases between them. The CDR3 DNA is TGTGCCAGCAGCTTAGGAACAGGGTATCGGAGAGAGACCCAGTACTTC. Its protein product is CASSLGTGYRRETQYF.

The count of this clone is one. The chain has TRBV19 and TRBJ2-5, with D perhaps TRBD2 (5 bases). Between the trimmed V and J ends, which lost 4 bases and 1 base, there was a span of 13 bases. CDR3 length: 15 amino acids. CDR1 is LNHDA, CDR2 SQIVND, per germline (reference sequence). The CDR3 loop reads CASSNQAEVQETQYF. The CDR3 coding sequence is TGTGCCAGTAGTAACCAAGCGGAGGTCCAAGAGACCCAGTACTTC. Full variable domain (rest looked up from reference TRBV19 and TRBJ2-5): DGGITQSPKYLFRKEGQNVTLSCEQNLNHDAMYWYRQDPGQGLRLIYYSQIVNDFQKGDIAEGYSVSREKKESFPLTVTSAQKNPTAFYLCASSNQAEVQETQYFGPGTRLLVL.

This chain links TRBV6-1 with TRBJ2-2; D remains ambiguous. CDR3 length: 12 residues. V was cut by 3 bases and J by 3 bases, with 2 bases left in between. The germline CDR1 and CDR2 sequences are MNHNS and SASEGT. As DNA, the CDR3 is TGTGCCAGCAGTGACTACACCGGGGAGCTGTTTTTT. Its protein product is CASSDYTGELFF.